This T cell receptor (beta chain) was retrieved from a study of PD-L1 blockade in urothelial cancer. Study at large: Males with urothelial cancer arising in the bladder constituted most of the 29 patients. Samples of blood were analyzed 3 weeks (second dose) and 6 weeks after treatment start.

The CDR3 is made up of 19 amino acids. The germline V gene has CDR1 MGHRA and CDR2 YSYEKL. Trimming cost V 0 bases and J 2 bases; bases outside gene matches: 11. The table came from immunoSEQ multiplex PCR; TCRdb's copy has only in-frame clones and leaves some out. This table holds 30,000 to 45,000 clones, around four fifths found once. This clone was seen a few times. Anywhere from 1 to 8 samples came from each patient, spanning pretreatment and on-treatment. Material: PBMCs, obtained around atezolizumab (anti-PD-L1) treatment. This chain joins TRBV4-1 and TRBJ1-3, with 9 bases aligning to TRBD1. The TCR sequence derives from a man in his sixties with urothelial cancer. The chain's CDR3 is CASSQEDWDRAGTGNTIYF. The CDR3 region has the DNA TGCGCCAGCAGCCAAGAGGACTGGGACAGGGCCGGAACTGGAAACACCATATATTTT.